This entry lists 29 T cell receptor beta chains sequenced from one sample in a study of siplizumab effects on memory and regulatory T cells. Method: immunoSEQ multiplex PCR; TCRdb's copy keeps in-frame clones and lacks some. This table holds some 64,000 clones, about 80% found once. Input material: memory CD4+ T cells sorted from blood. The receptors originated from a human donor in good health.

This clone was seen a handful of times. This CDR3 reads CAWKSGDFFGELFF. CDR3 sequence (DNA): TGTGCCTGGAAATCAGGCGATTTTTTCGGGGAGCTGTTTTTT. The genes are TRBV30 and TRBJ2-2; D remains ambiguous. V lost 4 bases and J lost 7, with 16 bases in between. The CDR3 spans 14 residues. Germline V gene lookup returns CDR1 GTSNPN and CDR2 SVGIG (reference sequence).

A few counts support this clone. The J gene is TRBJ2-7, the V gene TRBV11-2; 7 nucleotides align to TRBD1. Germline trimming cut 1 base from V and 7 bases from J; bases unmatched to any gene: 7. Germline V gene lookup returns CDR1 SGHAT and CDR2 FQNNGV. The CDR3 is made up of 14 amino acids. The CDR3, as DNA: TGTGCCAGCAGCTTAGCCGATCACAGGGGAGAGCAGTACTTC. Encoded protein: CASSLADHRGEQYF.

The chain uses TRBV27 and TRBJ2-3; D uncertain. The CDR3 is 14 amino acids. V was shortened by 4 bases and J by 3 bases, with 11 bases between the two germline ends. Germline values: CDR1 MNHEY, CDR2 SMNVEV (reference sequence). DNA for the CDR3: TGTGCCAGCAGTTCCCTCACACCGACAGATACGCAGTATTTT. Its protein is CASSSLTPTDTQYF.

V gene TRBV4-1 combines with J gene TRBJ1-2; D ambiguous. Between the trimmed V and J ends, which lost 0 bases and 4 bases, there was a span of 12 bases. In germline, CDR1 is MGHRA, CDR2 YSYEKL. This CDR3 is 15 amino acids long. CDR3 protein: CASSQDDNSLYGYTF. The DNA of the CDR3 is TGCGCCAGCAGCCAAGATGATAACAGCCTCTATGGCTACACCTTC.

The rearrangement uses TRBV18 and TRBJ1-2; D gene ambiguous. The CDR3 is 14 amino acids. Germline lookup yields CDR1 KGHSH and CDR2 LQKENI. Trimming took 2 bases from V and 8 from J, leaving 15 bases between them. The CDR3 nucleotides read TGTGCCAGCTCACCAGGTCTCAATTTGGGCGGCTACACCTTC. It yields the protein CASSPGLNLGGYTF.

The chain has TRBV7-3 and TRBJ1-5; 9 bases fit TRBD1. Trimming took 3 bases from V and 4 from J; bases not matched to a gene: 7. CDR1 is SGHTA and CDR2 is FQGTGA in the germline V gene. This CDR3 spans 16 amino acids. The CDR3 DNA sequence: TGTGCCAGCAGCTTGTGGACAGGGGCGTCTAATCAGCCCCAGCATTTT. Translating it yields CASSLWTGASNQPQHF. Full variable domain (remainder filled in from reference TRBV7-3 and TRBJ1-5): GAGVSQTPSNKVTEKGKYVELRCDPISGHTALYWYRQSLGQGPEFLIYFQGTGAADDSGLPNDRFFAVRPEGSVSTLKIQRTERGDSAVYLCASSLWTGASNQPQHFGDGTRLSIL.

The chain combines TRBV5-5 with TRBJ2-7, with 9 bases that match TRBD1. The CDR3 sequence is 16 residues long. Germline V gene lookup returns CDR1 SGHKS and CDR2 YYEKEE (reference sequence). The V gene end was trimmed by 1 base and the J gene end by 4 bases; junction bases not matched to a gene: 9. The CDR3 DNA sequence: TGTGCCAGCAGCTTGACCCACGGGACAGGGACATACGAGCAGTACTTC. It yields the protein CASSLTHGTGTYEQYF.

J is TRBJ1-4 and V is TRBV28, with 9 bases matching TRBD1. Losses at the gene ends were 6 bases for V and 6 bases for J; bases not matched to a gene: 17. Germline assignment: CDR1 MDHEN and CDR2 SYDVKM. The CDR3 extends over 18 amino acids. The CDR3 region has the DNA TGTGCCAGCAGCTTAGACCGGGACAGGGTGTTTGGTCATGAAAAACTGTTTTTT. Translating gives CASSLDRDRVFGHEKLFF.

This chain's CDR3 is CASSFEPDTQYF. Here the CDR3 DNA reads TGTGCCAGCAGCTTCGAACCAGATACGCAGTATTTT. This chain connects TRBV7-2 to TRBJ2-3; D remains ambiguous. The V and J ends lost 3 bases and 4 bases respectively, with 5 bases between them. The CDR3 is 12 amino acids. The germline CDR1 and CDR2 sequences are SGHTA and FQGNSA.

In this sample, this clone turned up many times. V usage is TRBV11-1 and J usage is TRBJ1-2; perhaps TRBD1 as D (5 bases). CDR3 length: 13 amino acids. Trimming removed 8 bases from V and 8 bases from J, with 18 bases in between. Germline V gene lookup returns CDR1 SGHAT and CDR2 FQDESV (reference sequence). The CDR3 loop is CASSLDRTRGYTF. CDR3 bases: TGTGCCAGCTCCCTCGACAGAACACGCGGCTACACCTTC.

V gene TRBV29-1 combines with J gene TRBJ2-3; the D gene is possibly TRBD1 (6 bases). The CDR3 spans 12 residues. Per germline, CDR1 SQVTM and CDR2 ANQGSEA. V lost 8 bases and J 0 bases, leaving 9 bases between the germline ends. The DNA for the CDR3 is TGCAGCAAAGGGGGAAGCACAGATACGCAGTATTTT. Translated, it gives CSKGGSTDTQYF.

The chain couples TRBV4-1 to TRBJ2-2; TRBD1 agrees at 7 bases. The CDR3 runs 16 residues. V was pared by 4 bases and J by 4 bases, with 9 bases of the junction left unmatched. Per the germline V gene, CDR1 is MGHRA and CDR2 is YSYEKL. CDR3 sequence: CASSREGASGTGELFF. CDR3 DNA: TGCGCCAGCAGCCGAGAGGGGGCGAGCGGCACCGGGGAGCTGTTTTTT.

The V call is TRBV30, the J call TRBJ2-3; D unclear. The germline gives CDR1 GTSNPN, CDR2 SVGIG (reference sequence). The CDR3 runs to 15 residues. Deletions cut 3 bases from V and 5 bases from J, with 18 bases between. The CDR3 reads CAWRRTGLPKDTQYF. The CDR3 region has the DNA TGTGCCTGGAGACGAACGGGCCTTCCCAAAGATACGCAGTATTTT.

The gene calls are TRBV6-1 and TRBJ2-7; D might be TRBD1 (6 bases). CDR3 length equals 14 residues. The germline CDR1 and CDR2 sequences are MNHNS and SASEGT. Trimming removed 4 bases from V and 5 bases from J, with 15 bases in between. The DNA of the CDR3 is TGTGCCAGCAGTGCCTACACAGGGACCAACGAGCAGTACTTC. Translated: CASSAYTGTNEQYF.

The V and J genes are TRBV5-6 and TRBJ2-7, with TRBD1 matching over 7 bases. Unmatched junction bases numbered 13, after V lost 4 bases and J lost 3 bases. CDR1 and CDR2 (germline): SGHDT, YYEEEE. The CDR3 has 16 residues. This CDR3 is CASSLETGQTFYEQYF. The CDR3 nucleotides are TGTGCCAGCAGCCTAGAAACGGGACAGACTTTCTACGAGCAGTACTTC.

This clone showed up just once. The chain recombines TRBV5-1 with TRBJ1-6, with 8 bases aligning to TRBD1. Germline lookup yields CDR1 SGHRS and CDR2 YFSETQ. The CDR3 loop spans 14 amino acids. V lost 4 bases, J lost 5 bases, and 2 bases stayed unmatched. The CDR3 loop reads CASSPDRDNSPLHF. CDR3 in DNA: TGCGCCAGCAGCCCGGACAGGGATAATTCACCCCTCCACTTT.

The rearrangement links TRBV18 to TRBJ2-5; D may be TRBD2 (5 bases). V dropped 8 bases and J dropped 3 bases, with 13 bases sitting between them. The CDR3 covers 13 residues. Germline CDR1 KGHSH, CDR2 LQKENI. CDR3 in amino acids: CASEGGRKETQYF. The DNA for the CDR3 is TGTGCCAGCGAGGGTGGCAGGAAAGAGACCCAGTACTTC. Using reference TRBV18 and TRBJ2-5 for the parts outside the CDR3, the full variable domain is NAGVMQNPRHLVRRRGQEARLRCSPMKGHSHVYWYRQLPEEGLKFMVYLQKENIIDESGMPKERFSAEFPKEGPSILRIQQVVRGDSAAYFCASEGGRKETQYFGPGTRLLVL.

This chain links TRBV7-2 with TRBJ2-3, with D perhaps TRBD2 (6 bases). This CDR3 is 15 amino acids long. In germline, CDR1 is SGHTA, CDR2 FQGNSA. Trimming left V 5 bases short and J 0 bases short, with 12 bases between. CDR3 protein: CASSPRGGSTDTQYF. The CDR3 DNA reads as TGTGCCAGCAGCCCCCGGGGAGGTAGCACAGATACGCAGTATTTT. The entire variable domain, with the rest obtained from reference TRBV7-2 and TRBJ2-3, is as follows: GAGVSQSPSNKVTEKGKDVELRCDPISGHTALYWYRQSLGQGLEFLIYFQGNSAPDKSGLPSDRFSAERTGGSVSTLTIQRTQQEDSAVYLCASSPRGGSTDTQYFGPGTRLTVL.

The V and J genes are TRBV12-5 and TRBJ1-2; the match to TRBD1 covers 8 bases. J lost 2 bases, V lost 5 bases, and 4 bases had no gene match. Looked up from germline, CDR1 is LGHNT and CDR2 is FRNRAP. This CDR3 has 14 residues. The CDR3 loop is CASGPGQGNYGYTF. CDR3 in DNA: TGTGCTAGTGGTCCCGGACAGGGAAACTATGGCTACACCTTC.

The V and J genes are TRBV11-2 and TRBJ2-3; 8 positions agree with TRBD1. The CDR3 is made up of 15 amino acids. V lost 6 bases, J lost 5 bases, and 10 bases stayed unmatched. Germline values: CDR1 SGHAT, CDR2 FQNNGV. The CDR3 reads CASSPSGGQVDTQYF. For the CDR3, the DNA is TGTGCCAGCAGTCCTTCAGGGGGACAGGTAGATACGCAGTATTTT.

V usage is TRBV5-1 and J usage is TRBJ1-5; D is unclear. This CDR3 contains 15 residues. The ends were cut back, 2 bases at V and 0 bases at J, with 9 bases in the middle. The germline V gene has CDR1 SGHRS and CDR2 YFSETQ. The CDR3 nucleotides are TGCGCCAGCAGCTTTATGGGTATTAGCAATCAGCCCCAGCATTTT. It is translated as CASSFMGISNQPQHF.

This clone appeared a few times. This sequence joins TRBV6-5 and TRBJ1-1; D is unresolved. V was cut by 4 bases and J by 10 bases, with 13 bases left in between. The CDR3 has 12 amino acids. Germline CDR1 reads MNHEY; CDR2 reads SVGAGI. CDR3 in DNA: TGTGCCAGCAGTTCCACACCCCGCGGAGCTTTCTTT. It encodes CASSSTPRGAFF.

In its sample, this clone was seen once. The rearrangement uses TRBV5-6 and TRBJ1-2, with D possibly being TRBD1 (6 bases). Germline-derived CDR1 and CDR2 are SGHDT and YYEEEE. The CDR3 is made up of 13 amino acids. The V gene lost 0 bases and the J gene lost 6 bases, with 9 bases spanning the gap. The CDR3 nucleotides are TGTGCCAGCAGCTTGGTGCCAGGGGATGGCTACACCTTC. Its translation: CASSLVPGDGYTF.

The chain carries TRBV4-1 and TRBJ2-3; the match to TRBD2 covers 9 bases. Looked up from germline, CDR1 is MGHRA and CDR2 is YSYEKL. The CDR3 is made up of 17 amino acids. Germline trimming cut 0 bases from V and 2 bases from J; bases unmatched to any gene: 6. DNA for the CDR3: TGCGCCAGCAGCCAAGAAGGCCTAGCGGGGCCCACAGATACGCAGTATTTT. Protein product: CASSQEGLAGPTDTQYF.

The chain links TRBV6-1 to TRBJ1-2, with D possibly being TRBD1 (6 bases). V shed 4 bases and J shed 6 bases, with 9 bases lying between them. The CDR3 is made up of 12 amino acids. The germline V gene has CDR1 MNHNS and CDR2 SASEGT. CDR3 nucleotides: TGTGCCAGCAGTGTAGGGGGTCATGGCTACACCTTC. Translation gives CASSVGGHGYTF.

The chain is built from TRBV5-5 and TRBJ1-1; 7 bases are shared with TRBD1. This CDR3 region has 14 residues. Germline V gene data show CDR1 as SGHKS and CDR2 as YYEKEE (reference sequence). The V gene end was trimmed by 5 bases and the J gene end by 1 base; junction bases not matched to a gene: 5. The CDR3 nucleotides are TGTGCCAGCAGGGTCCGGACAGGGAACACTGAAGCTTTCTTT. This codes for CASRVRTGNTEAFF.

The chain joins TRBV30 to TRBJ1-1, with D possibly matching TRBD1 (6 bases). CDR1 is GTSNPN and CDR2 is SVGIG in the germline V gene (reference sequence). The CDR3 contains 14 residues. The CDR3 is CARGSEGGGTEAFF. The CDR3 bases are TGTGCTCGGGGGTCAGAAGGAGGGGGCACTGAAGCTTTCTTT.

In its sample, this clone was seen a few times. The chain joins TRBV4-2 to TRBJ2-2, with D possibly matching TRBD1 (6 bases). Trimming took 1 base from V and 4 from J, leaving 10 bases between them. The CDR3 has 15 amino acids. Germline V gene data show CDR1 as LGHNA and CDR2 as YNFKEQ. The CDR3 here is CASSQAQGGTGELFF. CDR3 nucleotides: TGTGCCAGCAGCCAAGCACAGGGCGGCACCGGGGAGCTGTTTTTT.

This chain links TRBV18 with TRBJ1-1; D might be TRBD1 (6 bases). The V gene's germline CDR1 is KGHSH and CDR2 LQKENI. CDR3 length equals 12 residues. The V end was cut by 3 bases, the J end by 11 bases, with 13 bases between. The CDR3, as DNA: TGTGCCAGCTCACCGGCTTCAGGGGAGGCTTTCTTT. Protein sequence: CASSPASGEAFF.